This T cell receptor beta chain was sequenced in a study of identical twins. Findings and limits, study-wide: The conclusions drew on cross-sectional statistical analysis instead of tracking the same donors. An excess of low generation probability was shown by twin-shared out-of-frame alpha sequences.

Trimming took off 3 bases at V and 0 bases at J, with 9 bases between the two ends. The CDR3 is made up of 15 amino acids. Germline V lookup: CDR1 MRHNA, CDR2 SNTAGT. Of note for this clonotype: The antigen is unknown.

A universal primer site was created by template switching, with the cDNA bearing unique molecular identifiers. TCRdb itself ran the 5' RACE reads through MiXCR, one entry per CDR3 protein. The sample carries hundreds of thousands of distinct CDR3 sequences, about 8% recorded once. This same sample was also part of a study on yellow fever vaccine responses in identical twins. That investigation notes: Twins' vaccine T cell responses were reported to seem partly convergent and partly personalized.

The sequencing input was memory (CD45RO+) T cells sorted from blood. This sequence originates from a woman under 30 in good health. The chain carries TRBV6-4 and TRBJ2-1; no definite D call. The CDR3 DNA reads TGTGCCAGCAGTGAGACTGAGTCCTCCTACAATGAGCAGTTCTTC. Amino acids: CASSETESSYNEQFF.